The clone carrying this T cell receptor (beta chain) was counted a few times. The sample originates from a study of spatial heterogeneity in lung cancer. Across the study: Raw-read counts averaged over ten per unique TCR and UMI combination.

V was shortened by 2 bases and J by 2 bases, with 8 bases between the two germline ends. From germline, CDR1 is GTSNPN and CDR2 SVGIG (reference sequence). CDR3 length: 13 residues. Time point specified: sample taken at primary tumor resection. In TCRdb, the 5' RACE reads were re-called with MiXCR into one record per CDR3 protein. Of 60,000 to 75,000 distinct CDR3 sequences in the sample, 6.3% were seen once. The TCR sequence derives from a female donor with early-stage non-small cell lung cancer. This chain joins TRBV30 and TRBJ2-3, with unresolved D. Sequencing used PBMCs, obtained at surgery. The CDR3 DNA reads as TGTGCCTGGAGTTTAGGAGCCACAGATACGCAGTATTTT. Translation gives CAWSLGATDTQYF. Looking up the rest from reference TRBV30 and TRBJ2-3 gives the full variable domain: SQTIHQWPATLVQPVGSPLSLECTVEGTSNPNLYWYRQAAGRGLQLLFYSVGIGQISSEVPQNLSASRPQDRQFILSSKKLLLSDSGFYLCAWSLGATDTQYFGPGTRLTVL.